Presented here are 13 T cell receptor beta chains from one specimen sequenced in a study of HIV-infected patients and healthy controls. cDNA was made from approximately 500 ng RNA using alpha and beta constant primers. Separate chain-specific third strand synthesis with multiplexing indices produced the alpha and beta libraries. One entry per CDR3 protein, called by TCRdb with MiXCR from the 5' RACE reads. The sample holds roughly 13,000 distinct CDR3 sequences, about a tenth seen once. No cell fractionation was done, so the repertoire covers all unsorted peripheral blood T cells. The sample comprised blood. The receptor source for this set is an adult in good health.

This clonotype is deemed medium-sized. CDR3 sequence: CAISVSSGSYNEQFF. In nucleotides, the CDR3 is TGTGCCATCAGTGTAAGTAGCGGGAGCTACAATGAGCAGTTCTTC. The chain carries TRBV10-3 and TRBJ2-1, with 9 bases matching TRBD2. Germline trimming cut 4 bases from V and 3 bases from J; bases unmatched to any gene: 4. This CDR3 comprises 15 residues. From germline, CDR1 is ENHRY and CDR2 SYGVKD.

This chain joins TRBV7-2 and TRBJ1-1; D unresolved. The CDR3 spans 13 residues. Trimming removed 3 bases at V and 0 bases at J, with 5 bases between. From germline, CDR1 is SGHTA and CDR2 FQGNSA. CDR3: CASSFLLNTEAFF. CDR3 coding DNA: TGTGCCAGCAGCTTTCTCTTGAACACTGAAGCTTTCTTT.

This clonotype was seen many times. J is TRBJ1-2 and V is TRBV2, with no clear D. The V and J ends lost 4 bases and 1 base respectively, with 10 bases between them. CDR1 SNHLY and CDR2 FYNNEI come from the germline V gene. The CDR3 runs 14 residues. The CDR3 region has the DNA TGTGCCAGCAGTGGGACTTCGATTAACTATGGCTACACCTTC. It translates to CASSGTSINYGYTF.

This clonotype was observed at least ten times. J is TRBJ2-3 and V is TRBV4-1, with D possibly TRBD1 on 6 matching bases. This CDR3 comprises 18 residues. Trimming took 1 base from V and 3 from J, leaving 20 bases between them. Germline loops: CDR1 MGHRA, CDR2 YSYEKL. This chain's CDR3 is CASSQAVPRTGLTDTQYF. Here the CDR3 DNA reads TGCGCCAGCAGCCAAGCCGTACCCCGAACAGGGTTAACAGATACGCAGTATTTT.

This clonotype was found many times. J is TRBJ1-3 and V is TRBV11-2; D gene uncertain. The CDR3 consists of 13 residues. V was shortened by 5 bases and J by 4 bases, with 9 bases between the two germline ends. The germline V gene encodes CDR1 SGHAT and CDR2 FQNNGV. CDR3 residues: CASSIRTGNTIYF. The CDR3 region has the DNA TGTGCCAGCAGCATTAGGACCGGAAACACCATATATTTT.

A few counts support this clonotype. The chain recombines TRBV4-1 with TRBJ2-1; 7 positions agree with TRBD1. The germline V gene has CDR1 MGHRA and CDR2 YSYEKL. CDR3 length equals 16 residues. Trimming removed 3 bases from V and 2 bases from J; junction bases left unmatched: 7. CDR3 sequence (DNA): TGCGCCAGCAGCCACCCGGGTACAGGGGCCTACAATGAGCAGTTCTTC. Its protein is CASSHPGTGAYNEQFF.

This clonotype came up many times. The chain joins TRBV5-1 to TRBJ2-7; D possibly matches TRBD1 or TRBD2 (5 bases each). The CDR3 has 15 residues. The germline CDR1 and CDR2 sequences are SGHRS and YFSETQ. Deletions cut 0 bases from V and 1 base from J, with 11 bases between. CDR3 in DNA: TGCGCCAGCAGCTTGGGGCAGGGACCATCCTACGAGCAGTACTTC. Protein product: CASSLGQGPSYEQYF.

This clonotype is categorized as medium-sized (0.01 to 0.1%). This rearrangement joins TRBV30 to TRBJ1-1, with D possibly matching TRBD1 (6 bases). The CDR3 is made up of 15 amino acids. The V gene's germline CDR1 is GTSNPN and CDR2 SVGIG (reference sequence). The germline V and J ends were trimmed by 3 bases and 1 base, with 15 bases remaining between them. Written as DNA, the CDR3 is TGTGCCTGGAGCCTCGGACCGGGGGCGAACACTGAAGCTTTCTTT. This gives the protein CAWSLGPGANTEAFF. Looking up the rest from reference TRBV30 and TRBJ1-1 gives the full variable domain: SQTIHQWPATLVQPVGSPLSLECTVEGTSNPNLYWYRQAAGRGLQLLFYSVGIGQISSEVPQNLSASRPQDRQFILSSKKLLLSDSGFYLCAWSLGPGANTEAFFGQGTRLTVV.

This clonotype is deemed medium-sized. The genes are TRBV9 and TRBJ1-5, with TRBD1 identical over 11 bases. CDR3 size: 15 residues. Germline V gives CDR1 SGDLS, CDR2 YYNGEE. V shed 3 bases, J shed 7 bases, and the junction held 6 bases outside the gene matches. Here the CDR3 reads CASSGGDRGEQPQHF. Here the CDR3 DNA reads TGTGCCAGCAGCGGAGGGGACAGGGGGGAACAGCCCCAGCATTTT.

Only one count was recorded for this clonotype. The rearrangement joins TRBV20-1 to TRBJ2-1; D tentatively reads TRBD1 or TRBD2 (6 bases each). The V gene lost 1 base and the J gene lost 7 bases, with 20 bases spanning the gap. The CDR3 extends over 16 amino acids. Germline CDR1 DFQATT, CDR2 SNEGSKA (reference sequence). This CDR3 is CSARGGGQYSENEQFF. As DNA, the CDR3 is TGCAGTGCTAGAGGGGGAGGACAGTATTCCGAGAATGAGCAGTTCTTC.

This clonotype came up a few times. This sequence joins TRBV20-1 and TRBJ1-1; D ambiguous. Trimming left V 1 base short and J 4 bases short, with 10 bases between. Germline V CDR1 and CDR2: DFQATT, SNEGSKA (reference sequence). The CDR3 sequence is 13 residues long. In DNA form, the CDR3 reads TGCAGTGCTAGAGTCACAGTCTCCACTGAAGCTTTCTTT. This sequence encodes CSARVTVSTEAFF.

The V call is TRBV28, the J call TRBJ1-5, with 8 bases aligning to TRBD1. Trimming removed 5 bases from V and 2 bases from J; junction bases left unmatched: 11. The V gene's germline CDR1 is MDHEN and CDR2 SYDVKM. The CDR3 has 17 residues. Here the CDR3 reads CASSPRQGYLGNQPQHF. CDR3 sequence (DNA): TGTGCCAGCAGTCCTCGACAGGGGTACCTTGGCAATCAGCCCCAGCATTTT.

This chain links TRBV5-1 with TRBJ1-1; D might be TRBD1 (6 bases). The V gene's germline CDR1 is SGHRS and CDR2 YFSETQ. V shed 4 bases and J shed 0 bases, with 10 bases lying between them. The length of the CDR3 is 14 residues. The CDR3 coding sequence is TGCGCCAGCAGCGGCGGGACAATGAACACTGAAGCTTTCTTT. Translating gives CASSGGTMNTEAFF.